What follows are 11 T cell receptor beta chains derived from one specimen sequenced in a study of cytomegalovirus exposure and HLA in healthy donors. PCR amplification relied on 60 Vbeta primers (plus 13 Jbeta primers). Sequencing was performed with immunoSEQ multiplex PCR; in TCRdb, only in-frame clones are kept and a portion is missing. The data show about 160,000 clones, 85% seen once. Material: PBMCs. The receptors originated from a boy between 2 and 10 years old in good health and CMV-seronegative.

The chain uses TRBV10-3 and TRBJ2-7; 10 bases fit TRBD2. V shed 7 bases and J 1 base; nucleotides not matched to a gene: 10. The CDR3 has 16 residues. Per germline, CDR1 ENHRY and CDR2 SYGVKD. The CDR3 region is CAIKGTSVGGSYEQYF. The CDR3 coding sequence is TGTGCCATCAAAGGGACTAGCGTTGGGGGGTCCTACGAGCAGTACTTC.

The chain carries TRBV29-1 and TRBJ2-1; D is uncertain. Germline V lookup: CDR1 SQVTM, CDR2 ANQGSEA. The CDR3 is made up of 9 amino acids. V dropped 6 bases and J dropped 6 bases, with 3 bases sitting between them. Here the CDR3 DNA reads TGCAGCGTGAGCAATGAGCAGTTCTTC. As protein: CSVSNEQFF.

This clone is a singleton in its sample. V usage is TRBV7-2 and J usage is TRBJ1-5; tentatively, D is TRBD1 (6 bases). This CDR3 is 16 amino acids long. V dropped 1 base and J dropped 6 bases, with 16 bases sitting between them. Looked up from germline, CDR1 is SGHTA and CDR2 is FQGNSA. In DNA form, the CDR3 reads TGTGCCAGCAGCTTAGGTCGCAGGGGAATGAGTCAGCCCCAGCATTTT. It codes for CASSLGRRGMSQPQHF.

The chain links TRBV5-4 to TRBJ2-1; TRBD2 agrees at 8 bases. CDR3 size: 16 residues. The germline CDR1 and CDR2 sequences are SGHNT and YYREEE (reference sequence). With 0 bases clipped from V and 6 bases from J, the junction kept 8 bases outside the gene matches. The CDR3 sequence: CASSLDPAGAFNEQFF. The CDR3 DNA sequence: TGTGCCAGCAGCTTGGATCCAGCGGGGGCCTTCAATGAGCAGTTCTTC.

The chain joins TRBV25-1 to TRBJ2-5, with D possibly TRBD1 on 5 matching bases. The CDR3 consists of 14 residues. The V gene lost 1 base and the J gene lost 4 bases, with 10 bases spanning the gap. Germline V gives CDR1 MGHDK, CDR2 SYGVNS. The CDR3 DNA reads as TGTGCCAGCAGTGAATGGGGCAGGGCAGAGACCCAGTACTTC. Translating it yields CASSEWGRAETQYF.

This chain links TRBV28 with TRBJ2-5; 14 bases line up with TRBD2. The CDR3 is made up of 18 amino acids. CDR1 and CDR2 from the germline V gene are MDHEN and SYDVKM. J was trimmed by 0 bases and V by 5 bases; bases with no gene match: 8. The CDR3: CASSGPGLAGEYQETQYF. The CDR3, as DNA: TGTGCCAGCAGTGGTCCGGGACTAGCGGGGGAGTACCAAGAGACCCAGTACTTC.

V gene TRBV18 combines with J gene TRBJ1-1, with D hard to call. The germline V and J ends were trimmed by 4 bases and 5 bases, with 32 bases remaining between them. The CDR3 is made up of 20 amino acids. The germline CDR1 and CDR2 sequences are KGHSH and LQKENI. DNA of the CDR3: TGTGCCAGCTCACACCTTCCCTTTTACACACATACGGGAACGAGTACTGAAGCTTTCTTT. It codes for CASSHLPFYTHTGTSTEAFF.

This clone came up once. This chain connects TRBV29-1 to TRBJ2-1; 12 bases line up with TRBD2. The CDR3 sequence is 15 residues long. Germline CDR1 and CDR2: SQVTM and ANQGSEA. With V trimmed by 8 bases and J by 7 bases, 12 bases remained unmatched. The CDR3: CSIGLAGLRLNEQFF. The CDR3 DNA reads TGCAGCATCGGACTAGCGGGACTGCGATTGAATGAGCAGTTCTTC.

The chain employs TRBV7-3 and TRBJ2-5, with 10 bases lining up with TRBD2. V was clipped by 5 bases and J by 5 bases; unmatched bases: 8. The CDR3 covers 15 residues. Germline V gives CDR1 SGHTA, CDR2 FQGTGA. The CDR3 coding sequence is TGTGCCAGCAGCCCCCTAGCGGGAGTCGTGGAGACCCAGTACTTC. Protein sequence: CASSPLAGVVETQYF.

The chain has TRBV5-6 and TRBJ2-1; 14 bases agree with TRBD2. Per the germline V gene, CDR1 is SGHDT and CDR2 is YYEEEE. V was clipped by 1 base and J by 7 bases; unmatched bases: 4. The CDR3 has 16 residues. Here the CDR3 DNA reads TGTGCCAGCAGCTTGCCCGGGACTAGCGGGAGAAATGAGCAGTTCTTC. This encodes CASSLPGTSGRNEQFF.

The genes are TRBV28 and TRBJ2-3, with TRBD2 matching 7 bases. Germline V lookup: CDR1 MDHEN, CDR2 SYDVKM. V lost 3 bases, J lost 2 bases, and 5 bases stayed unmatched. This CDR3 spans 15 amino acids. The CDR3 loop is CASSFELASTDTQYF. The CDR3 bases are TGTGCCAGCAGTTTTGAACTAGCGTCCACAGATACGCAGTATTTT.